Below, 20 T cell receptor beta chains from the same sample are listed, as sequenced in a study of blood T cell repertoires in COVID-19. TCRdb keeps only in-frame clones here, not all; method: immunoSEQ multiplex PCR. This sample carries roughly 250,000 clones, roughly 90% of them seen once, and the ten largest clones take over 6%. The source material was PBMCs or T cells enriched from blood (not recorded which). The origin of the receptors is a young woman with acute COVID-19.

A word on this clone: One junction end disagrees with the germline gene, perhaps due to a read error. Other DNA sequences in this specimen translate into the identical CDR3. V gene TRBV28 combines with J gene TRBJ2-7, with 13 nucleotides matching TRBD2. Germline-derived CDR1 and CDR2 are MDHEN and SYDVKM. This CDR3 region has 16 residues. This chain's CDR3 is CASSLNRLAGGGEQYF. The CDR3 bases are TGCGCCAGCAGTTTAAACCGACTAGCGGGAGGCGGAGAGCAGTACTTC.

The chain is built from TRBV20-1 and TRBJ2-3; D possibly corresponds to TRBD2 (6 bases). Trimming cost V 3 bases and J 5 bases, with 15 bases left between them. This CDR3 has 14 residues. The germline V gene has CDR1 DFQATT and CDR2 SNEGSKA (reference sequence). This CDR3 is CSASTGVFEDTQYF. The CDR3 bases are TGCAGTGCTAGTACGGGAGTCTTTGAAGATACGCAGTATTTT.

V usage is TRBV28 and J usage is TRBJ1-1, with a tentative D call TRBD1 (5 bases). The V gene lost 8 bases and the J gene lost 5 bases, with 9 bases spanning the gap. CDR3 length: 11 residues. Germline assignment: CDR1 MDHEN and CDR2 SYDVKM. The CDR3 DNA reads TGTGCCAGCGGGGGGGTTACTGAAGCTTTCTTT. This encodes CASGGVTEAFF. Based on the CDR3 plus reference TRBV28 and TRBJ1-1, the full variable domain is DVKVTQSSRYLVKRTGEKVFLECVQDMDHENMFWYRQDPGLGLRLIYFSYDVKMKEKGDIPEGYSVSREKKERFSLILESASTNQTSMYLCASGGVTEAFFGQGTRLTVV.

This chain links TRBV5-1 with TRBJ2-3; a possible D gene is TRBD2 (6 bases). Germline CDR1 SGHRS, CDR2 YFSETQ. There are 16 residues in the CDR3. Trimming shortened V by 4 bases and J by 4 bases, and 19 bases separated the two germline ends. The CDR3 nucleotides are TGCGCCAGCAGCAACCAGGGACTGGGTAGGGCAGATACGCAGTATTTT. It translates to CASSNQGLGRADTQYF. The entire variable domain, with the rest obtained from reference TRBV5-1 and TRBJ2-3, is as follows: KAGVTQTPRYLIKTRGQQVTLSCSPISGHRSVSWYQQTPGQGLQFLFEYFSETQRNKGNFPGRFSGRQFSNSRSEMNVSTLELGDSALYLCASSNQGLGRADTQYFGPGTRLTVL.

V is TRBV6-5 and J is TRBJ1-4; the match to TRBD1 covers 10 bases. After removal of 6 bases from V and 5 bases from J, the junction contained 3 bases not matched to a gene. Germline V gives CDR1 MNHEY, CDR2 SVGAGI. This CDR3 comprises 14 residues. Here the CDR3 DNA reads TGTGCCAGCAGCTTGGGACAGGGGAATGAAAAACTGTTTTTT. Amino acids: CASSLGQGNEKLFF.

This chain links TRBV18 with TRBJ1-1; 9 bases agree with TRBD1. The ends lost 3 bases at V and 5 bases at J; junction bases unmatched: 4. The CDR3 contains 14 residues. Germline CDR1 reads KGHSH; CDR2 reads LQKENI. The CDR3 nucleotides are TGTGCCAGCTCACCCGGGACAGGGCGAACTGAAGCTTTCTTT. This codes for CASSPGTGRTEAFF.

The CDR3 is CASSLSIGGWYGYTF. The CDR3 DNA reads as TGTGCCAGCAGTTTATCGATTGGAGGGTGGTATGGCTACACCTTC. The J gene is TRBJ1-2, the V gene TRBV27; D unresolved. The V and J ends lost 0 bases and 5 bases respectively, with 13 bases between them. Germline V lookup: CDR1 MNHEY, CDR2 SMNVEV (reference sequence). The CDR3 spans 15 residues.

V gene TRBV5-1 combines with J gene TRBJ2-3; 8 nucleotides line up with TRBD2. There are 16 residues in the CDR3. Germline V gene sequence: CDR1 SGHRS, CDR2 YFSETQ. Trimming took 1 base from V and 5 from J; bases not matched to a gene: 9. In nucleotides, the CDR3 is TGCGCCAGCAGCTTGAATGGCGGGAGGACGGGAGATACGCAGTATTTT. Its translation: CASSLNGGRTGDTQYF.

CDR3 nucleotide sequence: TGTGCCAGCAGCGAACCAGCGGGAGGTTTCACCGGGGAGCTGTTTTTT. This sequence encodes CASSEPAGGFTGELFF. This rearrangement joins TRBV28 to TRBJ2-2; 9 bases agree with TRBD2. Germline lookup yields CDR1 MDHEN and CDR2 SYDVKM. The CDR3 is 16 residues long. J gave up 4 bases and V 6 bases, and 9 bases lay outside the gene matches.

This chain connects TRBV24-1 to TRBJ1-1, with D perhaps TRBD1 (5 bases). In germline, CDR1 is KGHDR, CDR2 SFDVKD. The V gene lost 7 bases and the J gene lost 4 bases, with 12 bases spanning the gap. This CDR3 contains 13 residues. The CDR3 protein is CATRMTQGTEAFF. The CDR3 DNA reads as TGTGCCACCAGAATGACTCAGGGCACTGAAGCTTTCTTT.

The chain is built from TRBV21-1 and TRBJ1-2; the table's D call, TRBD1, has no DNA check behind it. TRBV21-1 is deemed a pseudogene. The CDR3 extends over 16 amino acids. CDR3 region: CASSKRRTGDHYGYTF. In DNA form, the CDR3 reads TGTGCCAGCAGCAAACGACGGACAGGGGATCACTATGGCTACACCTTC.

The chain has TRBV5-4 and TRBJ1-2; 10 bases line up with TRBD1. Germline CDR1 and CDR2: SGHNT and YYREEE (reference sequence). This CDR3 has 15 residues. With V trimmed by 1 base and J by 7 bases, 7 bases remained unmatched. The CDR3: CASSLRDRGQGGYTF. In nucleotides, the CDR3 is TGTGCCAGCAGCTTGCGAGACAGGGGGCAAGGTGGCTACACCTTC.

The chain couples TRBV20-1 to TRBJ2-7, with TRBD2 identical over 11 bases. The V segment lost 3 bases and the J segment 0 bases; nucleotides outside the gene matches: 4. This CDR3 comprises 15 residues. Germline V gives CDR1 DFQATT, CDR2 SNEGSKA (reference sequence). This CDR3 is CSASQLAGVSYEQYF. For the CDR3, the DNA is TGCAGTGCTAGTCAACTAGCGGGGGTCTCCTACGAGCAGTACTTC.

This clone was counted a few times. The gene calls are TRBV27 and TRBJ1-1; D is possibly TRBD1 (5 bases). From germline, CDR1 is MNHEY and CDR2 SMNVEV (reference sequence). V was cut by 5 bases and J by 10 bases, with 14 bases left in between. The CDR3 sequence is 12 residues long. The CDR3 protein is CASSRGGAAAFF. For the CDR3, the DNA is TGTGCCAGCAGTAGAGGAGGGGCCGCAGCTTTCTTT.

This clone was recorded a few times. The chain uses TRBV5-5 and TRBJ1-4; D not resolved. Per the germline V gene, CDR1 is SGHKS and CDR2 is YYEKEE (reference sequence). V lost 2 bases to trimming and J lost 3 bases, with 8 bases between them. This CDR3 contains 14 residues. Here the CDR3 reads CASSFRASNEKLFF. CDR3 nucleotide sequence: TGTGCCAGCAGCTTCCGAGCATCTAATGAAAAACTGTTTTTT.

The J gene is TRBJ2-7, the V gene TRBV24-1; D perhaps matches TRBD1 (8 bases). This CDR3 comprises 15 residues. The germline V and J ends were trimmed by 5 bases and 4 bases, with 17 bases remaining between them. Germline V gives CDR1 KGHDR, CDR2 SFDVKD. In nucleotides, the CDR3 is TGTGCCACCAGTGGACAGGGGCTCGGGGGGTACGAGCAGTACTTC. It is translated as CATSGQGLGGYEQYF.

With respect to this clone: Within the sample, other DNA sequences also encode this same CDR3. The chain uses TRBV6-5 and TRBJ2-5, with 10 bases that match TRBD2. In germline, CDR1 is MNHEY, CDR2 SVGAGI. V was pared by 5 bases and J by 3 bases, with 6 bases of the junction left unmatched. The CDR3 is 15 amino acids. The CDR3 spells CASSRLAGGEETQYF. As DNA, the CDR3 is TGTGCCAGCAGTAGGTTAGCGGGAGGAGAAGAGACCCAGTACTTC.

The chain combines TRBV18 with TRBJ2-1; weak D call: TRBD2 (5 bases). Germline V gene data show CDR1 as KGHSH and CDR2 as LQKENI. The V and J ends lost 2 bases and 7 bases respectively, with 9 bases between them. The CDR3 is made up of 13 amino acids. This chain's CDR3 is CASSPRSGNEQFF. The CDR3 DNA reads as TGTGCCAGCTCACCAAGGTCGGGGAATGAGCAGTTCTTC.

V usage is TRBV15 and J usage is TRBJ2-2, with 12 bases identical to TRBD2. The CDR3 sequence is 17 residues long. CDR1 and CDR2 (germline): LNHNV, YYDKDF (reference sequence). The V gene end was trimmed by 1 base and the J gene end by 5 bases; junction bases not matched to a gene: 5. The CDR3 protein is CATSRGGGLAGTGELFF. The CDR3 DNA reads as TGTGCCACCAGCAGAGGAGGGGGACTAGCGGGTACCGGGGAGCTGTTTTTT.

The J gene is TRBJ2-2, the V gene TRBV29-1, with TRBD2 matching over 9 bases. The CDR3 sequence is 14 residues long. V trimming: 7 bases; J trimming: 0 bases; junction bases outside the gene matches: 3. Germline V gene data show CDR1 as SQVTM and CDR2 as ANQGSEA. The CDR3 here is CSGLAGPNTGELFF. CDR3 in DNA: TGCAGCGGGCTAGCGGGGCCGAACACCGGGGAGCTGTTTTTT.